The 6 T cell receptor beta chains listed next were all sequenced from one sample in a study of T-cell memory formation after mild COVID-19. In TCRdb, the 5' RACE reads were re-called with MiXCR into one record per CDR3 protein. In the table there are tens of thousands of distinct CDR3 sequences, over 11% of which are singletons. Sequencing was performed on PBMCs or a T cell subset sorted from them (not recorded which). These TCRs come from an adult woman who had mild COVID-19 (a few samples of this study predate the infection). Cell type and time point are not known.

Here the CDR3 DNA reads TGTGCCAGCAGTGACGGGACAGGGGGTTACGAGCAGTACTTC. Its protein is CASSDGTGGYEQYF. J is TRBJ2-7 and V is TRBV6-1, with 11 bases that match TRBD1. Per the germline V gene, CDR1 is MNHNS and CDR2 is SASEGT. The CDR3 is 14 amino acids. The trim removed 3 bases at V and 4 bases at J, leaving 2 bases unmatched.

This clonotype was seen more than once but under ten times. This chain uses TRBV4-3 with TRBJ2-3; 9 bases are a match to TRBD2. With 0 bases clipped from V and 5 bases from J, the junction kept 6 bases outside the gene matches. The CDR3 loop spans 16 amino acids. The V gene's germline CDR1 is LGHNA and CDR2 YSLEER. The CDR3 DNA reads as TGCGCCAGCAGCCAAGATAGAGCGGGAGGACTAGATACGCAGTATTTT. The encoded protein is CASSQDRAGGLDTQYF.

The chain has TRBV20-1 and TRBJ2-1; D call uncertain. Trimming cost V 2 bases and J 8 bases, with 13 bases left between them. This CDR3 has 13 amino acids. CDR1 is DFQATT and CDR2 is SNEGSKA in the germline V gene (reference sequence). CDR3 region: CSARYHRDHEQFF. For the CDR3, the DNA is TGCAGTGCTAGATACCACAGAGATCATGAGCAGTTCTTC.

The chain is built from TRBV5-1 and TRBJ2-7; a weak D match, TRBD1 (6 bases). CDR1 SGHRS and CDR2 YFSETQ come from the germline V gene. This CDR3 contains 14 residues. V lost 0 bases, J lost 4 bases, and 11 bases lay in between. The CDR3 coding sequence is TGCGCCAGCAGCTTGGCAGGGACATCATACGAGCAGTACTTC. It specifies CASSLAGTSYEQYF.

This clonotype was counted ten times or more. The chain has TRBV5-1 and TRBJ2-7; 7 positions match TRBD1. This CDR3 is built from 14 residues. The germline V gene has CDR1 SGHRS and CDR2 YFSETQ. Unmatched junction bases numbered 6, after V lost 0 bases and J lost 6 bases. CDR3 residues: CASSLGQGLSEQYF. The CDR3 nucleotides read TGCGCCAGCAGCTTGGGACAGGGCTTAAGCGAGCAGTACTTC. Full variable domain (outside the CDR3, taken from reference TRBV5-1 and TRBJ2-7): KAGVTQTPRYLIKTRGQQVTLSCSPISGHRSVSWYQQTPGQGLQFLFEYFSETQRNKGNFPGRFSGRQFSNSRSEMNVSTLELGDSALYLCASSLGQGLSEQYFGPGTRLTVT.

The table lists this clonotype with a few counts. A read error may produce the germline difference seen at one junction end. The chain couples TRBV7-9 to TRBJ1-1; no clear D. CDR1 and CDR2 from the germline V gene are SEHNR and FQNEAQ (reference sequence). This CDR3 is 14 amino acids long. The CDR3 DNA reads TGTGCCAGCAGCGTAGCCTCCTCCGGGAGTGAAGCTTTCTTT. The encoded protein is CASSVASSGSEAFF.